What follows is one T cell receptor (beta chain) and its context. This entry belongs to a study of shared clonotypes between healthy human individuals. The CDR3 consists of 10 residues. Germline-derived CDR1 and CDR2 are SGDLS and YYNGEE. V was shortened by 6 bases and J by 11 bases, with 11 bases between the two germline ends. Naive CD8 cells lacked CD45RO and underwent positive selection for CCR7, leaving out terminally differentiated effector memory CD45RA+ cells. Generated by immunoSEQ multiplex PCR, the TCRdb table keeps only in-frame clones and is missing some. The table has approximately 810,000 clones, about 92% seen once.

The J gene is TRBJ1-1, the V gene TRBV9; D not certain. This clonotype was sampled from a man aged 25 to 40 in good health. What was sequenced was naive CD8+ T cells sorted from blood. The chain's CDR3 is CASNPNRAFF. Written as DNA, the CDR3 is TGTGCCAGCAACCCCAATCGCGCTTTCTTT.